This T cell receptor (beta chain) stems from a study of a mutant IDH1 vaccine in newly diagnosed glioma. Study-level information: The first vaccination came 4-6 weeks after radiotherapy alone, or with temozolomide cycles.

V lost 6 bases, J lost 5 bases, and 13 bases lay in between. Looked up from germline, CDR1 is LNHNV and CDR2 is YYDKDF (reference sequence). The CDR3 has 13 residues. Clones were read by immunoSEQ multiplex PCR, and TCRdb kept only the in-frame ones, dropping some. The sample yields approximately 50,000 clones, over 80% seen once. The time point here: week 47, end of study. Topical imiquimod was applied with each vaccine dose, which held 300 ug of mutant IDH1 20-mer peptide. Comment on this clone: Its matching antigen is unknown.

The rearrangement uses TRBV15 and TRBJ1-1; no firm D call. This TCR was sampled from a woman in her 50s with glioma. Sequencing used PBMCs, obtained from a glioma patient whose treatment included an IDH1 peptide vaccine. The CDR3 DNA sequence: TGTGCCACCAGTCTAAGTGCGGGTACTGAAGCTTTCTTT. Its protein is CATSLSAGTEAFF.